These T cell receptor beta chains were read from a single sample in a study of early T cells in non-severe SARS-CoV-2 infection. TCRdb called the 5' RACE reads again in MiXCR, with one record for every CDR3 protein. This sample has 25,000 to 30,000 distinct CDR3 sequences; roughly 5.8% occur once, and the top ten carry approximately 5.2%. The sample was whole blood. These receptors all come from an adult who was a healthcare worker with PCR-confirmed SARS-CoV-2 infection or an uninfected control (not recorded which). CDR3s include the opening cysteine and the closing phenylalanine or tryptophan. The order of the fields is D gene, J gene, clone size, V gene, CDR3 length, CDR3 protein, CDR3 DNA. The D gene is left open where the match is weak. Expanded clones get a size class; other rows say once, few or many, or leave the size out.

D gene: TRBD1; J gene: TRBJ1-1; clone size: few; V gene: TRBV5-5; CDR3 length: 13; CDR3 protein: CASSFTGDSEAFF; CDR3 DNA: TGTGCCAGCAGCTTCACAGGGGACTCTGAAGCTTTCTTT
D gene: TRBD1; J gene: TRBJ2-3; clone size: many; V gene: TRBV7-6; CDR3 length: 14; CDR3 protein: CASSLTGGKDTQYF; CDR3 DNA: TGTGCCAGCAGCTTGACAGGGGGCAAGGATACGCAGTATTTT
D gene: .; J gene: TRBJ1-5; clone size: few; V gene: TRBV7-9; CDR3 length: 13; CDR3 protein: CASSEIGNQPQHF; CDR3 DNA: TGTGCCAGCAGCGAGATAGGCAATCAGCCCCAGCATTTT
D gene: .; J gene: TRBJ2-3; clone size: few; V gene: TRBV6-5; CDR3 length: 16; CDR3 protein: CASSYSNIGPTDTQYF; CDR3 DNA: TGTGCCAGCAGTTACTCAAACATCGGTCCCACAGATACGCAGTATTTT
D gene: .; J gene: TRBJ2-7; clone size: few; V gene: TRBV11-2; CDR3 length: 13; CDR3 protein: CASSLAKVYEQYF; CDR3 DNA: TGTGCCAGCAGCTTAGCGAAGGTCTACGAGCAGTACTTC
D gene: .; J gene: TRBJ2-1; clone size: many; V gene: TRBV6-1; CDR3 length: 17; CDR3 protein: CASSESGGLSSYNEQFF; CDR3 DNA: TGTGCCAGCAGTGAAAGTGGGGGCCTGAGCTCCTACAATGAGCAGTTCTTC
D gene: TRBD2; J gene: TRBJ2-2; clone size: many; V gene: TRBV5-1; CDR3 length: 17; CDR3 protein: CASSLKQGGSWTGELFF; CDR3 DNA: TGCGCCAGCAGCTTGAAGCAGGGCGGGAGCTGGACCGGGGAGCTGTTTTTT
D gene: .; J gene: TRBJ2-7; clone size: many; V gene: TRBV30; CDR3 length: 12; CDR3 protein: CAWSVPSYEQYF; CDR3 DNA: TGTGCCTGGAGTGTACCGTCCTACGAGCAGTACTTC
D gene: .; J gene: TRBJ2-5; clone size: many; V gene: TRBV7-6; CDR3 length: 15; CDR3 protein: CASSLVLALQETQYF; CDR3 DNA: TGTGCCAGCAGCTTAGTCCTAGCGTTACAAGAGACCCAGTACTTC
D gene: TRBD2; J gene: TRBJ2-1; clone size: many; V gene: TRBV7-9; CDR3 length: 17; CDR3 protein: CASSLGLAGGVSNEQFF; CDR3 DNA: TGTGCCAGCAGCTTAGGGCTAGCGGGGGGCGTATCCAATGAGCAGTTCTTC
D gene: .; J gene: TRBJ2-3; clone size: many; V gene: TRBV6-4; CDR3 length: 14; CDR3 protein: CASSRAGTTDTQYF; CDR3 DNA: TGTGCCAGCAGTCGGGCAGGCACCACAGATACGCAGTATTTT
D gene: .; J gene: TRBJ2-3; clone size: many; V gene: TRBV9; CDR3 length: 16; CDR3 protein: CASSVVVRGGTDTQYF; CDR3 DNA: TGTGCCAGCAGCGTAGTTGTCCGAGGGGGCACAGATACGCAGTATTTT
D gene: .; J gene: TRBJ1-4; clone size: many; V gene: TRBV4-1; CDR3 length: 16; CDR3 protein: CASTQGVGTANEKLFF; CDR3 DNA: TGCGCCAGCACCCAAGGAGTCGGGACGGCAAATGAAAAACTGTTTTTT
D gene: .; J gene: TRBJ2-1; clone size: many; V gene: TRBV30; CDR3 length: 12; CDR3 protein: CAWSAWGNEQFF; CDR3 DNA: TGTGCCTGGAGTGCCTGGGGGAATGAGCAGTTCTTC
D gene: TRBD2; J gene: TRBJ2-5; clone size: many; V gene: TRBV5-1; CDR3 length: 15; CDR3 protein: CASSRTSGREETQYF; CDR3 DNA: TGCGCCAGCAGCAGGACTAGCGGGAGGGAGGAGACCCAGTACTTC
D gene: TRBD1; J gene: TRBJ2-7; clone size: many; V gene: TRBV19; CDR3 length: 14; CDR3 protein: CASSMGTGFYEQYF; CDR3 DNA: TGTGCCAGTAGTATGGGGACAGGGTTCTACGAGCAGTACTTC
D gene: .; J gene: TRBJ1-5; clone size: many; V gene: TRBV28; CDR3 length: 14; CDR3 protein: CASSLRRGNQPQHF; CDR3 DNA: TGTGCCAGCAGCTTGAGGAGGGGCAATCAGCCCCAGCATTTT
D gene: TRBD1; J gene: TRBJ2-7; clone size: few; V gene: TRBV9; CDR3 length: 15; CDR3 protein: CASSVGPGGAYEQYF; CDR3 DNA: TGTGCCAGCAGCGTAGGACCAGGGGGCGCTTACGAGCAGTACTTC
D gene: TRBD1; J gene: TRBJ2-3; clone size: many; V gene: TRBV4-3; CDR3 length: 14; CDR3 protein: CASSHSGQADTQYF; CDR3 DNA: TGCGCCAGCAGCCATTCCGGACAGGCAGATACGCAGTATTTT
D gene: .; J gene: TRBJ2-2; clone size: many; V gene: TRBV9; CDR3 length: 19; CDR3 protein: CASSVGLRGRRTNTGELFF; CDR3 DNA: TGTGCCAGCAGCGTAGGTCTGAGGGGGAGAAGAACGAACACCGGGGAGCTGTTTTTT
D gene: .; J gene: TRBJ2-7; clone size: .; V gene: TRBV3-1; CDR3 length: 15; CDR3 protein: CASSQGAIQGHEQYF; CDR3 DNA: TGTGCCAGCAGCCAAGGGGCAATCCAAGGCCACGAGCAGTACTTC
D gene: .; J gene: TRBJ2-1; clone size: many; V gene: TRBV27; CDR3 length: 14; CDR3 protein: CASRQASSYNEQFF; CDR3 DNA: TGTGCCAGCCGACAGGCAAGCTCCTACAATGAGCAGTTCTTC
D gene: .; J gene: TRBJ2-3; clone size: many; V gene: TRBV25-1; CDR3 length: 14; CDR3 protein: CASSTSGDAPPQYF; CDR3 DNA: TGTGCCAGCAGTACCAGCGGAGACGCACCCCCGCAGTATTTT
D gene: .; J gene: TRBJ2-2; clone size: .; V gene: TRBV6-2/TRBV6-3; CDR3 length: 18; CDR3 protein: CASRRGAGPSTNTGELFF; CDR3 DNA: TGTGCCAGCAGACGAGGGGCGGGTCCCTCCACAAACACCGGGGAGCTGTTTTTT
D gene: .; J gene: TRBJ1-1; clone size: many; V gene: TRBV29-1; CDR3 length: 13; CDR3 protein: CSPPRVRRTEAFF; CDR3 DNA: TGCAGCCCTCCTAGGGTAAGGCGCACTGAAGCTTTCTTT
D gene: .; J gene: TRBJ2-6; clone size: many; V gene: TRBV12-5; CDR3 length: 14; CDR3 protein: CASGEGSGANVLTF; CDR3 DNA: TGTGCTAGTGGTGAGGGTTCTGGGGCCAACGTCCTGACTTTC
D gene: .; J gene: TRBJ2-6; clone size: many; V gene: TRBV5-6; CDR3 length: 16; CDR3 protein: CASSLGTSSGANVLTF; CDR3 DNA: TGTGCCAGCAGCCTAGGGACGTCGTCTGGGGCCAACGTCCTGACTTTC
D gene: .; J gene: TRBJ2-7; clone size: few; V gene: TRBV2; CDR3 length: 14; CDR3 protein: CASSQGVGTYEQYF; CDR3 DNA: TGTGCCAGCAGTCAAGGGGTAGGGACCTACGAGCAGTACTTC
D gene: .; J gene: TRBJ2-5; clone size: many; V gene: TRBV6-5; CDR3 length: 15; CDR3 protein: CASSDLLGGQETQYF; CDR3 DNA: TGTGCCAGCAGCGACTTGCTAGGGGGACAAGAGACCCAGTACTTC
D gene: TRBD2; J gene: TRBJ2-5; clone size: many; V gene: TRBV5-1; CDR3 length: 18; CDR3 protein: CASTLTISGGTHQETQYF; CDR3 DNA: TGCGCCAGCACCCTGACAATTAGCGGGGGTACCCACCAAGAGACCCAGTACTTC
D gene: TRBD1; J gene: TRBJ1-1; clone size: many; V gene: TRBV29-1; CDR3 length: 15; CDR3 protein: CSVSTTGTGFAEAFF; CDR3 DNA: TGCAGCGTTTCCACCACCGGGACAGGGTTCGCTGAAGCTTTCTTT
D gene: .; J gene: TRBJ2-1; clone size: many; V gene: TRBV10-3; CDR3 length: 18; CDR3 protein: CAISEPALPGTFYNEQFF; CDR3 DNA: TGTGCCATCAGTGAGCCAGCCTTACCCGGGACCTTTTACAATGAGCAGTTCTTC
D gene: .; J gene: TRBJ2-7; clone size: many; V gene: TRBV7-9; CDR3 length: 14; CDR3 protein: CASSLASSGVEQYF; CDR3 DNA: TGTGCCAGCAGCTTAGCGAGTAGTGGCGTCGAGCAGTACTTC
D gene: TRBD2; J gene: TRBJ2-1; clone size: many; V gene: TRBV13; CDR3 length: 20; CDR3 protein: CASSLYLRVSGRAGYNEQFF; CDR3 DNA: TGTGCCAGCAGCTTATATCTCCGTGTTAGCGGGAGGGCCGGCTACAATGAGCAGTTCTTC
D gene: TRBD2; J gene: TRBJ2-1; clone size: many; V gene: TRBV20-1; CDR3 length: 17; CDR3 protein: CSAREFPNGLAGGEQFF; CDR3 DNA: TGCAGTGCTAGAGAATTTCCCAACGGACTAGCGGGAGGGGAGCAGTTCTTC
D gene: TRBD2; J gene: TRBJ2-7; clone size: many; V gene: TRBV12-3/TRBV12-4; CDR3 length: 17; CDR3 protein: CASSLGDSGRASYEQYF; CDR3 DNA: TGTGCCAGCAGTTTAGGCGATAGCGGGAGGGCGTCCTACGAGCAGTACTTC
D gene: .; J gene: TRBJ2-3; clone size: many; V gene: TRBV20-1; CDR3 length: 14; CDR3 protein: CSARTRGFTDTQYF; CDR3 DNA: TGCAGTGCTAGAACCCGGGGATTCACAGATACGCAGTATTTT
D gene: TRBD1; J gene: TRBJ1-5; clone size: many; V gene: TRBV5-1; CDR3 length: 15; CDR3 protein: CASSLGQGLNQPQHF; CDR3 DNA: TGCGCCAGCAGCTTGGGACAGGGACTCAATCAGCCCCAGCATTTT
D gene: TRBD1; J gene: TRBJ1-5; clone size: many; V gene: TRBV12-3/TRBV12-4; CDR3 length: 19; CDR3 protein: CASSYPTFDPTGGGQPQHF; CDR3 DNA: TGTGCCAGCAGCTATCCTACCTTTGATCCGACAGGGGGGGGGCAGCCCCAGCATTTT
D gene: .; J gene: TRBJ1-1; clone size: many; V gene: TRBV9; CDR3 length: 14; CDR3 protein: CASSVEVAGTEAFF; CDR3 DNA: TGTGCCAGCAGCGTAGAGGTTGCGGGCACTGAAGCTTTCTTT
D gene: TRBD1; J gene: TRBJ2-1; clone size: many; V gene: TRBV12-3/TRBV12-4; CDR3 length: 19; CDR3 protein: CASSSTGGLGGKTYNEQFF; CDR3 DNA: TGTGCCAGCAGTTCCACAGGGGGATTGGGCGGGAAAACCTACAATGAGCAGTTCTTC
D gene: .; J gene: TRBJ1-1; clone size: many; V gene: TRBV5-1; CDR3 length: 14; CDR3 protein: CASSLWGVNTEAFF; CDR3 DNA: TGCGCCAGCAGCTTGTGGGGGGTAAACACTGAAGCTTTCTTT
D gene: TRBD2; J gene: TRBJ2-5; clone size: few; V gene: TRBV4-2; CDR3 length: 16; CDR3 protein: CASSQDRLAGEETQYF; CDR3 DNA: TGTGCCAGCAGCCAAGATCGGCTAGCGGGCGAAGAGACCCAGTACTTC